The text below deals with one T cell receptor beta chain. The source of the sample is a study of blood T cell repertoires in COVID-19. Sequencing was performed with immunoSEQ multiplex PCR; in TCRdb, only in-frame clones are kept and a portion is missing. The table includes over 55,000 clones, more than 75% detected once. Sample: peripheral blood. This receptor was taken from an elderly woman with acute or convalescent COVID-19.

The DNA for the CDR3 is TGCGCCAGCAGCCAAGATTTAGCTGCTAGCAAAAGCTCCTACGAGCAGTACTTC. It codes for CASSQDLAASKSSYEQYF. V is TRBV4-3 and J is TRBJ2-7; maybe TRBD2 (5 bases). Germline V gene data show CDR1 as LGHNA and CDR2 as YSLEER. V lost 0 bases to trimming and J lost 0 bases, with 18 bases between them. The CDR3 loop spans 18 amino acids.